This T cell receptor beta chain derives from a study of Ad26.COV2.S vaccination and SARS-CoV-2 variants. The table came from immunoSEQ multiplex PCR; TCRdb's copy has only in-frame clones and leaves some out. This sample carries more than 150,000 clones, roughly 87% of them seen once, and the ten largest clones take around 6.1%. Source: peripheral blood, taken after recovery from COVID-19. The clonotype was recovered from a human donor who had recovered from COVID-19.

Written as DNA, the CDR3 is TGTGCCGCTACCGGGACAGGGGGCACAGATACGCAGTATTTT. The encoded protein is CAATGTGGTDTQYF. V gene TRBV6-5 combines with J gene TRBJ2-3, with 10 bases that match TRBD1. From germline, CDR1 is MNHEY and CDR2 SVGAGI. The CDR3 covers 14 residues. Losses at the gene ends were 11 bases for V and 1 base for J; bases not matched to a gene: 6.